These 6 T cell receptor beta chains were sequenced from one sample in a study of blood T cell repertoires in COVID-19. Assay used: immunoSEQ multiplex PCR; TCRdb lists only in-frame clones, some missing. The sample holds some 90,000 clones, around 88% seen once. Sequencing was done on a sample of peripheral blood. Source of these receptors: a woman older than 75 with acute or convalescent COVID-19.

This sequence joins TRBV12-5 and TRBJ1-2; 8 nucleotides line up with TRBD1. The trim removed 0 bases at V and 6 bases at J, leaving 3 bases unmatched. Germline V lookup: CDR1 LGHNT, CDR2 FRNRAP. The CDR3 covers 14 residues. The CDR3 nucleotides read TGTGCTAGTGGTTTGGTACAGGGGGAGGATGGCTACACCTTC. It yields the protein CASGLVQGEDGYTF. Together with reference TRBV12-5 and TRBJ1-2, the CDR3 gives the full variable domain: DARVTQTPRHKVTEMGQEVTMRCQPILGHNTVFWYRQTMMQGLELLAYFRNRAPLDDSGMPKDRFSAEMPDATLATLKIQPSEPRDSAVYFCASGLVQGEDGYTFGSGTRLTVV.

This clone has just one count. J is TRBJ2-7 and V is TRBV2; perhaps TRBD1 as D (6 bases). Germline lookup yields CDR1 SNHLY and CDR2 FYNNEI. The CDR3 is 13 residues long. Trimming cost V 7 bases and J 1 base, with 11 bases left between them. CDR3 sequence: CASTGQISYEQYF. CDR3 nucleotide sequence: TGTGCCAGCACCGGACAGATTTCCTACGAGCAGTACTTC.

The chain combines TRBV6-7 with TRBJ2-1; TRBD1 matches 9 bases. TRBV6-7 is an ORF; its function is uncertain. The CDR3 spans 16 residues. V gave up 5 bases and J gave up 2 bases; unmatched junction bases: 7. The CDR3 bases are TGTGCCAGCAGTCGCCGGACAGGGGCCCCCTACAATGAGCAGTTCTTC. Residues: CASSRRTGAPYNEQFF.

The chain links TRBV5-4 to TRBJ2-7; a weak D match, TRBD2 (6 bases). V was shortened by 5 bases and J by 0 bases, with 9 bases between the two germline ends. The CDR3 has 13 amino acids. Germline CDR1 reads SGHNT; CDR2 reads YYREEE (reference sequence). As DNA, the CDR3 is TGTGCCAGCAGGCCGGGGGACTCCTACGAGCAGTACTTC. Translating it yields CASRPGDSYEQYF. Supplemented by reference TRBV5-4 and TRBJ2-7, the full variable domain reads ETGVTQSPTHLIKTRGQQVTLRCSSQSGHNTVSWYQQALGQGPQFIFQYYREEENGRGNFPPRFSGLQFPNYSSELNVNALELDDSALYLCASRPGDSYEQYFGPGTRLTVT.

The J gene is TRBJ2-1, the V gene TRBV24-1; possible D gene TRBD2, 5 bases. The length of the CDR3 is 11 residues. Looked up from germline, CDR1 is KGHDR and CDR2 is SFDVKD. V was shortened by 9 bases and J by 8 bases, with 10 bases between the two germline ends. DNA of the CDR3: TGTGCCACCGTTGAGGGATATGAGCAGTTCTTC. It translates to CATVEGYEQFF.

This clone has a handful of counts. This CDR3 is CASSPTGVYGYTF. The CDR3, as DNA: TGTGCCAGCAGCCCGACAGGGGTCTATGGCTACACCTTC. The chain employs TRBV5-5 and TRBJ1-2; 8 nucleotides agree with TRBD1. The ends lost 4 bases at V and 4 bases at J; junction bases unmatched: 3. Germline V lookup: CDR1 SGHKS, CDR2 YYEKEE (reference sequence). The CDR3 contains 13 residues.